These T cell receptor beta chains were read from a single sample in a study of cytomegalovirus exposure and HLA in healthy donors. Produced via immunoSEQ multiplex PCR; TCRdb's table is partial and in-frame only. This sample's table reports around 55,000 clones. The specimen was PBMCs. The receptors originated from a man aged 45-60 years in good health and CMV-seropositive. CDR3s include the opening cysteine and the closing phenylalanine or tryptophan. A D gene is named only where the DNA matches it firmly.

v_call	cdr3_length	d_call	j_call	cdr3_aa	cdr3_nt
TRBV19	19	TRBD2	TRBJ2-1	CASSIELAGGPSSYNEQFF	TGTGCCAGTAGTATAGAATTAGCGGGAGGGCCTTCCTCCTACAATGAGCAGTTCTTC
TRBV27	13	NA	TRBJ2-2	CASSPRGTGELFF	TGTGCCAGCAGTCCCCGCGGGACCGGGGAGCTGTTTTTT
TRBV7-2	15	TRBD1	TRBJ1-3	CASSGRTGTGNTIYF	TGTGCCAGCAGCGGACGGACAGGGACTGGAAACACCATATATTTT
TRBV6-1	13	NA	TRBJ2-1	CASSGQVDNEQFF	TGTGCCAGCAGTGGACAGGTAGACAATGAGCAGTTCTTC
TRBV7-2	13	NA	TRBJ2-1	CASSLERGNEQFF	TGTGCCAGCAGCTTAGAAAGAGGGAATGAGCAGTTCTTC
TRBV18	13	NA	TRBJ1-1	CASSPPVTVEAFF	TGTGCCAGCTCACCACCGGTGACTGTTGAAGCTTTCTTT
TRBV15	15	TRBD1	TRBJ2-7	CATSPRQGASYEQYF	TGTGCCACCAGCCCTAGACAGGGGGCCTCCTACGAGCAGTACTTC
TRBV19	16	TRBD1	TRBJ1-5	CASSAWTGPNNQPQHF	TGTGCCAGTAGTGCCTGGACAGGACCAAACAATCAGCCCCAGCATTTT
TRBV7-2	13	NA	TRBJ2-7	CASSLAWQYEQYF	TGTGCCAGCAGCTTAGCATGGCAGTACGAGCAGTACTTC
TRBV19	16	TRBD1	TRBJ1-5	CASTLRPGGSNQPQHF	TGTGCCAGTACCCTCCGTCCAGGGGGGAGCAATCAGCCCCAGCATTTT
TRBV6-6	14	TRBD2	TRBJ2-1	CASIRGGSANEQFF	TGTGCCAGCATTCGCGGGGGATCTGCCAATGAGCAGTTCTTC
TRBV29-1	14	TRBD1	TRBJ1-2	CSARDRGTNYGYTF	TGCAGCGCTAGGGACAGGGGGACTAACTACGGCTACACCTTC
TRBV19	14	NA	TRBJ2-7	CASNPTLPAYEQYF	TGTGCCAGTAACCCGACTCTACCAGCCTACGAGCAGTACTTC
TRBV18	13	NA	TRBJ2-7	CASSPPGQPEQYF	TGTGCCAGCTCGCCACCAGGACAGCCCGAGCAGTACTTC
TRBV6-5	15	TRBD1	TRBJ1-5	CASRGTGGGNQPQHF	TGTGCCAGCAGGGGGACAGGGGGCGGCAATCAGCCCCAGCATTTT
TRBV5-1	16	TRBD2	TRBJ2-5	CASSLLQRDPQETQYF	TGCGCCAGCAGCTTACTTCAGCGGGACCCCCAAGAGACCCAGTACTTC
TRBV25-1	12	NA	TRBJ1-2	CASRTTNYGYTF	TGTGCCAGCAGGACAACTAACTATGGCTACACCTTC
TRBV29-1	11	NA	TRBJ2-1	CSVAGANEQFF	TGCAGCGTTGCAGGGGCGAATGAGCAGTTCTTC
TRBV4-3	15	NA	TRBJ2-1	CASSQEWTAYNEQFF	TGCGCCAGCAGCCAAGAATGGACAGCCTACAATGAGCAGTTCTTC
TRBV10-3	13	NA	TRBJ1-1	CAIRGGEQTEAFF	TGTGCCATCCGGGGAGGGGAGCAAACTGAAGCTTTCTTT
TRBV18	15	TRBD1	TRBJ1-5	CASSRGQLSNQPQHF	TGTGCCAGCTCACGGGGACAGCTAAGCAATCAGCCCCAGCATTTT
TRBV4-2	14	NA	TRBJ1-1	CASSQAGMNTEAFF	TGTGCCAGCAGCCAAGCAGGCATGAACACTGAAGCTTTCTTT
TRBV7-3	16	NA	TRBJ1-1	CASSLGLGRGDTEAFF	TGTGCCAGCAGCTTGGGCCTCGGACGGGGGGACACTGAAGCTTTCTTT
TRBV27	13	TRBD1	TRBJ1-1	CASSYRQGAGAFF	TGTGCCAGCAGTTATCGACAGGGGGCGGGAGCTTTCTTT
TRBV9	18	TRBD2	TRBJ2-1	CASSIRGATSGRSNEQFF	TGTGCCAGCAGCATTCGCGGCGCTACTAGCGGGAGAAGCAATGAGCAGTTCTTC
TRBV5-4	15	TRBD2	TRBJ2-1	CASSLGLAVPNEQFF	TGTGCCAGCAGCTTGGGTCTAGCGGTCCCAAATGAGCAGTTCTTC
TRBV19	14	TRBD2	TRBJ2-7	CASTPSGRRYEQYF	TGTGCCAGTACCCCTAGCGGGAGAAGGTACGAGCAGTACTTC
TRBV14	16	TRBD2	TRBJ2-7	CASSQELRTSGREQYF	TGTGCCAGCAGCCAAGAGCTTAGGACTAGCGGGCGCGAGCAGTACTTC
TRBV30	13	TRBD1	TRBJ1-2	CAWSNGQGDGYTF	TGTGCCTGGAGTAATGGACAGGGTGATGGCTACACCTTC
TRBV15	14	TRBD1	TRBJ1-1	CATSSAGGNTEAFF	TGTGCCACCAGCAGCGCAGGGGGCAACACTGAAGCTTTCTTT
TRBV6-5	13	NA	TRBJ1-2	CASSYAGNYGYTF	TGTGCCAGCAGTTACGCGGGCAACTATGGCTACACCTTC
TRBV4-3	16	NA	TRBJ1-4	CASSPWGRTVSKKLFF	TGCGCCAGCAGCCCCTGGGGGCGTACCGTTTCTAAAAAACTGTTTTTT
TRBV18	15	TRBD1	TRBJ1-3	CASSPLTGTGNTIYF	TGTGCCAGCTCACCGCTGACAGGGACTGGAAACACCATATATTTT
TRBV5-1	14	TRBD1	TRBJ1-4	CASSGGTGNEKLFF	TGCGCCAGCAGCGGCGGGACAGGGAATGAAAAACTGTTTTTT
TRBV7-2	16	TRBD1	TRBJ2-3	CASSLVGTGGTDTQYF	TGTGCCAGCAGCTTAGTAGGGACAGGGGGGACAGATACGCAGTATTTT
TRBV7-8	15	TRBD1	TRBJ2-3	CASSYGQGVTDTQYF	TGTGCCAGCAGCTACGGACAGGGCGTCACAGATACGCAGTATTTT
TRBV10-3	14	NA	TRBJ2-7	CAISKEGSRDEQYF	TGTGCCATCAGTAAAGAAGGCTCGCGGGACGAGCAGTACTTC
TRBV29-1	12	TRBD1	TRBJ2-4	CSGGQSKGIQYF	TGCAGCGGGGGACAGAGCAAAGGTATTCAGTACTTC
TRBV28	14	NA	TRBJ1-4	CASSLTGTGNKLFF	TGTGCCAGCAGCCTCACAGGGACGGGAAACAAACTGTTTTTT
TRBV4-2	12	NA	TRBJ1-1	CASSQDLGGAFF	TGTGCCAGCAGCCAAGATTTAGGGGGTGCTTTCTTT
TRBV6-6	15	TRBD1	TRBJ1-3	CASREQGGAGNTIYF	TGTGCCAGCAGGGAGCAGGGGGGAGCTGGAAACACCATATATTTT
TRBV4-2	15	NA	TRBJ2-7	CASSQDREAPGKQYF	TGTGCCAGCAGCCAAGATCGAGAGGCCCCAGGGAAGCAGTACTTC
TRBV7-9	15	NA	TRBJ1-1	CASSVIGGRNTEAFF	TGTGCCAGCAGCGTGATTGGGGGGAGGAACACTGAAGCTTTCTTT
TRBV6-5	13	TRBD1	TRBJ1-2	CASKGTGVYGYTF	TGTGCCAGCAAGGGGACAGGGGTTTATGGCTACACCTTC
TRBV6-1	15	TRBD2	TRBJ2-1	CASSDGRSSDNEQFF	TGTGCCAGCAGTGACGGGAGGAGCTCCGACAATGAGCAGTTCTTC
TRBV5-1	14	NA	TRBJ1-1	CASSSPDKNTEAFF	TGCGCCAGCAGCTCCCCCGACAAGAACACTGAAGCTTTCTTT
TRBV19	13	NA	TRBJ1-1	CASSQGRNTEAFF	TGTGCCAGTAGTCAGGGGCGAAACACTGAAGCTTTCTTT
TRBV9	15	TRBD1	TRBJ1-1	CASSVATRGQGEAFF	TGTGCCAGCAGCGTAGCTACGAGAGGACAGGGTGAAGCTTTCTTT
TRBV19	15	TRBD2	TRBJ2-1	CASSIRWRENDEQFF	TGTGCCAGTAGTATACGGTGGCGGGAGAACGATGAGCAGTTCTTC
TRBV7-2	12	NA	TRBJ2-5	CASSPSQETQYF	TGTGCCAGCAGCCCCTCTCAAGAGACCCAGTACTTC
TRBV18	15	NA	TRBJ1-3	CASSTPWSSGNTIYF	TGTGCCAGCTCAACCCCGTGGAGCTCTGGAAACACCATATATTTT
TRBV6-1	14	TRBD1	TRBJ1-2	CASSGDRAGSGYTF	TGTGCCAGCAGTGGCGACAGGGCCGGTTCTGGCTACACCTTC
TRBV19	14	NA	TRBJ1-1	CASSIVEGWDEAFF	TGTGCCAGTAGTATAGTTGAGGGATGGGATGAAGCTTTCTTT
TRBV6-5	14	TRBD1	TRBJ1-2	CASSRRDRVYGYTF	TGTGCCAGCAGTCGAAGGGACAGGGTCTATGGCTACACCTTC
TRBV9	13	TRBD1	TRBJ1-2	CASSRGQYYGYTF	TGTGCCAGCAGCAGGGGACAGTACTATGGCTACACCTTC
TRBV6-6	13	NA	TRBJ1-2	CASSYAGIDGYTF	TGTGCCAGCAGTTATGCAGGGATAGATGGCTACACCTTC
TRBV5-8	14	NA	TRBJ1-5	CASSFRNSNQPQHF	TGTGCCAGCAGCTTCAGAAATAGCAATCAGCCCCAGCATTTT